This T cell receptor beta chain is from a study of blood T cell repertoires in COVID-19. This clone appeared a single time. In germline, CDR1 is SGHRS, CDR2 YFSETQ. The CDR3 covers 14 residues. Trimming took 0 bases from V and 4 from J, leaving 10 bases between them. Produced via immunoSEQ multiplex PCR; TCRdb's table is partial and in-frame only. This table has about 87,000 clones, 70% to 85% appearing once. The source material was peripheral blood. V gene TRBV5-1 combines with J gene TRBJ1-1, with D perhaps matching TRBD1 (6 bases). This clonotype originated in a woman aged 45-60 years with acute or convalescent COVID-19. The CDR3 reads CASSLAGGRTEAFF. The DNA for the CDR3 is TGCGCCAGCAGCTTGGCGGGGGGCCGCACTGAAGCTTTCTTT. The whole variable domain, filled in from reference TRBV5-1 and TRBJ1-1, reads KAGVTQTPRYLIKTRGQQVTLSCSPISGHRSVSWYQQTPGQGLQFLFEYFSETQRNKGNFPGRFSGRQFSNSRSEMNVSTLELGDSALYLCASSLAGGRTEAFFGQGTRLTVV.